This TCR beta chain was recovered during a study of cytomegalovirus exposure and HLA in healthy donors. About the study: Of around 400 genotyped donors, 81% grouped in the Caucasian-associated ancestry cluster.

Samples came from healthy bone marrow donors. With respect to this clone: Its antigen is still unknown.

Germline CDR1 reads SGHDN; CDR2 reads FVKESK. The CDR3 has 15 amino acids. V was clipped by 3 bases and J by 5 bases; unmatched bases: 5. General study findings and limits: No immune exposure information besides CMV serostatus was available. Apparent HLA restriction characterized most CMV-associated TCR beta chains in a later analysis.

The study ran its PCR with 60 Vbeta and 13 Jbeta primers. The method was immunoSEQ multiplex PCR; TCRdb's version includes in-frame clones alone and lacks a portion of them. Of under 110,000 clones listed, 70% to 85% are singletons. The sample comprised PBMCs. This TCR was sampled from a man between 60 and 70 years old in good health and CMV-seronegative. The V and J genes are TRBV14 and TRBJ2-2; 8 bases are shared with TRBD1. DNA of the CDR3: TGTGCCAGCAGCCATGCAGGGGGCGTAACCGGGGAGCTGTTTTTT. Translating it yields CASSHAGGVTGELFF.